This T cell receptor (beta chain) was captured by sequencing in a study of T cells in women clearing cervical HPV infection. The wider study: Cases were women with histologically confirmed HPV16-related CIN3 or worse, including a couple of invasive cancers.

With respect to this clone: The read terminates 3 residues before the CDR3 end, so the remaining end is supplied by the germline J gene.

V dropped 5 bases and J dropped 6 bases, with 16 bases sitting between them. This CDR3 comprises 14 residues. Germline CDR1 is SEHNR and CDR2 is FQNEAQ (reference sequence). The protocol was immunoSEQ multiplex PCR, while the TCRdb copy is restricted to in-frame clones and leaves out a portion. Listed are approximately 32,000 clones; more than 7% falls within the top ten. Prevalent HPV16 infections were excluded; only incident single HPV16 infections included. This TCR derives from a woman aged 18 to 75 with a cervical HPV16 infection that either progressed to CIN3+ or cleared (not recorded which). V usage is TRBV7-9 and J usage is TRBJ1-2; D is perhaps TRBD1 (6 bases). What was sequenced was blood buffy coat. CDR3: CASSRGWAGDGYTF. The CDR3 bases that were read are TGTGCCAGCAGCCGCGGCTGGGCAGGGGATGGC.